What follows are 22 T cell receptor beta chains derived from one specimen sequenced in a study of T cell responses to AZD1222 COVID-19 vaccine (dated by TCRdb to about 2021). Libraries were made using the immunoSEQ multiplex PCR assay. TCRdb provides this immuneACCESS table in a form limited to in-frame rearrangements. Some clones are lacking; in checked studies, under half of them reflect an unresolved V gene, and why the rest are absent is not known. The sample table lists 150,000 to 200,000 clones, roughly 92% of them with a count of one. The ten largest clonotypes hold about 10% of the sample. The time point label, read with the paper, signifies: baseline before first vaccination. This sample comprised peripheral blood, obtained on day 0 of AZD1222 vaccination. The origin of the receptors is an adult in good health.

The rearrangement joins TRBV4-2 to TRBJ2-7; possibly TRBD2 for D (6 bases). The CDR3 extends over 14 amino acids. The germline V gene encodes CDR1 LGHNA and CDR2 YNFKEQ. Between the trimmed V and J ends, which lost 5 bases and 3 bases, there was a span of 14 bases. The CDR3 nucleotides are TGTGCCAGCAGCTTGCTTGGGACTCTCTACGAGCAGTACTTC. Its protein is CASSLLGTLYEQYF.

The chain has TRBV5-1 and TRBJ2-5; 7 bases match TRBD1. Germline lookup yields CDR1 SGHRS and CDR2 YFSETQ. V lost 1 base to trimming and J lost 1 base; unmatched junction nucleotides: 1. The CDR3 spans 14 residues. The CDR3 DNA sequence: TGCGCCAGCAGCTTGACAGGGGTCCAAGAGACCCAGTACTTC. This gives the protein CASSLTGVQETQYF.

The chain employs TRBV6-5 and TRBJ1-2; 9 nucleotides agree with TRBD1. V lost 5 bases to trimming and J lost 4 bases; unmatched junction nucleotides: 8. CDR3 length equals 15 residues. CDR1 and CDR2 (germline): MNHEY, SVGAGI. The CDR3 nucleotides are TGTGCCAGCAGTCGTCCCGGGACAGGGAGCTATGGCTACACCTTC. Protein product: CASSRPGTGSYGYTF.

The chain has TRBV28 and TRBJ2-7; no reliable D call. Deletions cut 7 bases from V and 0 bases from J, with 10 bases between. This CDR3 spans 13 amino acids. Germline CDR1 is MDHEN and CDR2 is SYDVKM. CDR3 sequence (DNA): TGTGCCAGCAATACCCCAAGCTCCTACGAGCAGTACGTC. Its protein product is CASNTPSSYEQYV.

V gene TRBV14 combines with J gene TRBJ2-7, with D perhaps matching TRBD1 or TRBD2 (5 bases each). Germline lookup yields CDR1 SGHDN and CDR2 FVKESK. The CDR3 runs to 12 residues. Trimming took off 4 bases at V and 2 bases at J, with 6 bases between the two ends. CDR3 DNA: TGTGCCAGCAGCCGAGGGGCCTACGAGCAGTACTTC. It codes for CASSRGAYEQYF.

The chain is built from TRBV7-9 and TRBJ1-5; a possible D gene is TRBD1 (6 bases). This CDR3 region has 17 residues. V gave up 3 bases and J gave up 3 bases, with 18 bases separating them. Germline CDR1 SEHNR, CDR2 FQNEAQ (reference sequence). The chain's CDR3 is CASSFEQGKGNNQPQHF. The CDR3 nucleotides are TGTGCCAGCAGCTTTGAACAGGGTAAAGGGAACAATCAGCCCCAGCATTTT.

This chain connects TRBV7-2 to TRBJ2-3; D gene ambiguous. In germline, CDR1 is SGHTA, CDR2 FQGNSA. There are 13 residues in the CDR3. V was clipped by 2 bases and J by 6 bases, with 9 bases between them. CDR3 loop: CASSLMEQDTQYF. The DNA of the CDR3 is TGTGCCAGCAGCTTAATGGAACAGGATACGCAGTATTTT.

The rearrangement links TRBV19 to TRBJ1-2; no reliable D call. Trimming removed 1 base at V and 3 bases at J, with 15 bases between. From germline, CDR1 is LNHDA and CDR2 SQIVND (reference sequence). This CDR3 contains 16 residues. DNA for the CDR3: TGTGCCAGTAGTATAGCTAACAGACCGACCGACTATGGCTACACCTTC. It translates to CASSIANRPTDYGYTF. The variable domain in full, with the rest retrieved from reference TRBV19 and TRBJ1-2, is DGGITQSPKYLFRKEGQNVTLSCEQNLNHDAMYWYRQDPGQGLRLIYYSQIVNDFQKGDIAEGYSVSREKKESFPLTVTSAQKNPTAFYLCASSIANRPTDYGYTFGSGTRLTVV.

The chain has TRBV18 and TRBJ2-1; D is ambiguous. The CDR3 spans 16 residues. V was cut by 3 bases and J by 0 bases, with 12 bases left in between. Germline V gene lookup returns CDR1 KGHSH and CDR2 LQKENI. The CDR3: CASSPEGWSSYNEQFF. Written as DNA, the CDR3 is TGTGCCAGCTCACCTGAAGGCTGGAGCTCCTACAATGAGCAGTTCTTC.

V gene TRBV3-1 (or the pseudogene TRBV3-2) combines with J gene TRBJ2-1, with D hard to call. This CDR3 contains 13 residues. Trimming removed 4 bases at V and 6 bases at J, with 10 bases between. The germline V gene encodes CDR1 LGHDT and CDR2 YNNKEL (reference sequence). As DNA, the CDR3 is TGTGCCAGCAGCCCATTAGACGGCAATGAGCAGTTCTTC. This encodes CASSPLDGNEQFF.

The chain combines TRBV11-2 with TRBJ2-1; 11 positions agree with TRBD2. V was pared by 3 bases and J by 9 bases, with 7 bases of the junction left unmatched. The CDR3 has 15 residues. Germline lookup yields CDR1 SGHAT and CDR2 FQNNGV. DNA for the CDR3: TGTGCCAGCAGCTTCAGTAGCGGGGGGGCCGGTGAGCAGTTCTTC. Translating it yields CASSFSSGGAGEQFF.

The V gene is TRBV10-3, the J gene TRBJ2-5, with D hard to call. CDR1 and CDR2 from the germline V gene are ENHRY and SYGVKD. The CDR3 covers 13 residues. Trimming removed 2 bases at V and 4 bases at J, with 8 bases between. The CDR3 region has the DNA TGTGCCATCAGTGAGGTTGGTGGAGAGACCCAGTACTTC. Translating it yields CAISEVGGETQYF.

This clone was seen once. The chain carries TRBV7-9 and TRBJ2-7; D is unclear. Trimming cost V 3 bases and J 2 bases, with 11 bases left between them. There are 14 residues in the CDR3. Germline V lookup: CDR1 SEHNR, CDR2 FQNEAQ (reference sequence). DNA for the CDR3: TGTGCCAGCAGCTTGGCGACTGCACCCTACGAGCAGTACTTC. Translating it yields CASSLATAPYEQYF.

The count of this clone is one. The rearrangement links TRBV15 to TRBJ1-5; D unclear. Per the germline V gene, CDR1 is LNHNV and CDR2 is YYDKDF (reference sequence). The CDR3 extends over 15 amino acids. Trimming shortened V by 5 bases and J by 4 bases, and 15 bases separated the two germline ends. CDR3 DNA sequence: TGTGCCACCAGCGACCTACTGGGGTCTAATCAGCCCCAGCATTTT. Its translation is CATSDLLGSNQPQHF.

CDR3 residues: CASGSLQGAANEQFF. CDR3 nucleotides: TGTGCTAGTGGCTCATTACAGGGGGCTGCTAATGAGCAGTTCTTC. The chain carries TRBV12-5 and TRBJ2-1, with TRBD1 identical over 9 bases. CDR1 is LGHNT, CDR2 FRNRAP, per germline. The CDR3 covers 15 residues. Trimming cost V 6 bases and J 7 bases; bases outside gene matches: 10.

V gene TRBV11-2 combines with J gene TRBJ1-4; 11 bases match TRBD1. The V gene end was trimmed by 5 bases and the J gene end by 2 bases; junction bases not matched to a gene: 7. The CDR3 has 17 residues. Germline assignment: CDR1 SGHAT and CDR2 FQNNGV. The CDR3: CASSGGQGVATNEKLFF. Written as DNA, the CDR3 is TGTGCCAGCAGCGGGGGACAGGGGGTCGCTACTAATGAAAAACTGTTTTTT.

In its sample, this clone was seen once. The V gene is TRBV19, the J gene TRBJ1-1, with a weak D call TRBD1 (5 bases). This CDR3 has 13 amino acids. From germline, CDR1 is LNHDA and CDR2 SQIVND (reference sequence). Trimming stripped 10 bases from V and 0 bases from J, with 12 bases between. CDR3 DNA sequence: TGTGCCACCTCCGGGGGGATGAACACTGAAGCTTTCTTT. Its translation: CATSGGMNTEAFF.

The chain employs TRBV3-1 (or the pseudogene TRBV3-2) and TRBJ2-1, with 11 bases matching TRBD2. After removal of 1 base from V and 6 bases from J, the junction contained 5 bases not matched to a gene. The length of the CDR3 is 16 residues. Germline V lookup: CDR1 LGHDT, CDR2 YNNKEL (reference sequence). The CDR3 region has the DNA TGTGCCAGCAGCCAAGGACTAGCGGGGTCTGGCAATGAGCAGTTCTTC. This translates into CASSQGLAGSGNEQFF.

The rearrangement joins TRBV2 to TRBJ1-1; D possibly corresponds to TRBD1 (5 bases). This CDR3 comprises 12 residues. Germline CDR1 reads SNHLY; CDR2 reads FYNNEI. Trimming removed 7 bases from V and 3 bases from J, with 9 bases in between. CDR3 sequence (DNA): TGTGCCAGCACTGGGGCCGACACTGAAGCTTTCTTT. Its translation is CASTGADTEAFF.

The rearrangement links TRBV5-6 to TRBJ2-2, with D perhaps TRBD1 or TRBD2 (5 bases each). The CDR3 loop spans 16 amino acids. Germline V gene lookup returns CDR1 SGHDT and CDR2 YYEEEE. V shed 5 bases and J shed 1 base, with 15 bases lying between them. The CDR3 spells CASRMGVARNTGELFF. DNA of the CDR3: TGTGCCAGCAGAATGGGGGTGGCCCGGAACACCGGGGAGCTGTTTTTT.

The chain couples TRBV6-5 to TRBJ2-5, with a possible D match to TRBD1 (6 bases). Germline CDR1 MNHEY, CDR2 SVGAGI. The CDR3 loop spans 15 amino acids. V lost 3 bases and J lost 4, with 15 bases in between. CDR3 amino acids: CASSYFTGFGETQYF. The DNA of the CDR3 is TGTGCCAGCAGTTATTTCACAGGGTTCGGAGAGACCCAGTACTTC.

The V gene is TRBV7-2, the J gene TRBJ2-3; D is ambiguous. The CDR3 runs 16 residues. V gave up 1 base and J gave up 2 bases, with 13 bases separating them. Germline CDR1 SGHTA, CDR2 FQGNSA. The CDR3 DNA reads TGTGCCAGCAGCTTAGGGACGATTGTAGTCACAGATACGCAGTATTTT. Encoded protein: CASSLGTIVVTDTQYF.